What follows are 23 T cell receptor beta chains derived from one specimen sequenced in a study of OX40 agonist ivuxolimab in advanced cancers. TCRdb's table, derived via immunoSEQ multiplex PCR, lists solely in-frame clones and lacks some. The sample records 100,000 or so clones, 89% being singletons. Specimen: CD4+ or CD8+ T cells sorted from blood, collected in a trial of the OX40 agonist ivuxolimab. All receptors come from an adult with an advanced solid tumor such as melanoma, head and neck, liver or kidney cancer.

This clone showed up just once. The chain joins TRBV6-1 to TRBJ1-6, with D tentatively TRBD1 (6 bases). V was shortened by 6 bases and J by 15 bases, with 21 bases between the two germline ends. Germline V lookup: CDR1 MNHNS, CDR2 SASEGT. The CDR3 runs to 14 residues. The DNA for the CDR3 is TGTGCCAGCAGGGTGGGACACCGTACGTCCGGCCTCCACTTT. Its translation: CASRVGHRTSGLHF.

This chain connects TRBV19 to TRBJ1-4; D possibly corresponds to TRBD1 (5 bases). Per germline, CDR1 LNHDA and CDR2 SQIVND (reference sequence). V lost 4 bases to trimming and J lost 8 bases, with 14 bases between them. This CDR3 region has 14 residues. The CDR3 here is CASSTTAGGEKLFF. The CDR3 nucleotides are TGTGCCAGTAGTACGACAGCGGGTGGGGAAAAACTGTTTTTT.

This chain connects TRBV18 to TRBJ2-4, with D perhaps matching TRBD1 or TRBD2 (6 bases each). The CDR3 is 17 residues long. Per the germline V gene, CDR1 is KGHSH and CDR2 is LQKENI. The V gene lost 6 bases and the J gene lost 1 base, with 19 bases spanning the gap. The CDR3 nucleotides are TGTGCCAGCTCCCCCTCCGGAGGGGGGACTGCCAAAAACATTCAGTACTTC. Translation gives CASSPSGGGTAKNIQYF.

The chain couples TRBV5-1 to TRBJ2-3; D is unclear. CDR1 is SGHRS and CDR2 is YFSETQ in the germline V gene. The CDR3 spans 13 residues. Trimming took 5 bases from V and 3 from J, leaving 10 bases between them. CDR3 bases: TGCGCCAGCAGAATCGGTTTAACAGATACGCAGTATTTT. It translates to CASRIGLTDTQYF.

This rearrangement joins TRBV19 to TRBJ1-6; the D is unclear. With 11 bases removed from V and 9 bases from J, the gap between germline ends came to 23 bases. The CDR3 runs 15 residues. The germline gives CDR1 LNHDA, CDR2 SQIVND (reference sequence). The CDR3 reads CASSNRGLGGSPLHF. CDR3 coding DNA: TGTGCCTCCTCAAACAGAGGCCTAGGAGGTTCACCCCTCCACTTT.

The chain joins TRBV5-1 to TRBJ2-3; weak D call: TRBD1 (6 bases). This CDR3 has 15 residues. The germline V and J ends were trimmed by 1 base and 0 bases, with 9 bases remaining between them. Germline V lookup: CDR1 SGHRS, CDR2 YFSETQ. The CDR3 DNA reads TGCGCCAGCAGCTTGTTGCAGGGGAGCACAGATACGCAGTATTTT. Translated, it gives CASSLLQGSTDTQYF.

The rearrangement uses TRBV27 and TRBJ2-5, with 12 bases lining up with TRBD2. Germline V CDR1 and CDR2: MNHEY, SMNVEV (reference sequence). Trimming took 3 bases from V and 3 from J; bases not matched to a gene: 5. CDR3 length: 16 amino acids. CDR3 nucleotide sequence: TGTGCCAGCAGTTTTAAGACTAGCGGGGGAAAAGAGACCCAGTACTTC. As protein: CASSFKTSGGKETQYF.

The chain employs TRBV5-5 and TRBJ2-2; D tentatively fits TRBD1 or TRBD2 (7 bases each). The CDR3 is 15 residues long. Germline CDR1 is SGHKS and CDR2 is YYEKEE (reference sequence). Trimming shortened V by 4 bases and J by 4 bases, and 14 bases separated the two germline ends. The CDR3 region is CASSRAGQTTGELFF. DNA of the CDR3: TGTGCCAGCAGCCGAGCGGGACAGACCACCGGGGAGCTGTTTTTT.

V usage is TRBV7-2 and J usage is TRBJ2-2; D not resolved. The CDR3 spans 13 residues. Trimming shortened V by 3 bases and J by 3 bases, and 5 bases separated the two germline ends. Germline V gene lookup returns CDR1 SGHTA and CDR2 FQGNSA. This CDR3 is CASSFSHTGELFF. The DNA for the CDR3 is TGTGCCAGCAGCTTTTCCCACACCGGGGAGCTGTTTTTT.

This chain links TRBV25-1 with TRBJ2-3; D perhaps matches TRBD1 (5 bases). The length of the CDR3 is 14 residues. The V and J ends lost 0 bases and 1 base respectively, with 5 bases between them. CDR1 is MGHDK, CDR2 SYGVNS, per germline. CDR3 bases: TGTGCCAGCAGTGAATACAGGGGCACAGATACGCAGTATTTT. This translates into CASSEYRGTDTQYF.

This clone showed up just once. The chain links TRBV9 to TRBJ1-4, with 7 nucleotides matching TRBD1. V lost 5 bases, J lost 12 bases, and 10 bases stayed unmatched. The CDR3 runs 13 residues. The germline CDR1 and CDR2 sequences are SGDLS and YYNGEE. Here the CDR3 DNA reads TGTGCCAGCAGTCCCCAACCAACAGGGGAACTGTTTTTT. Amino acids: CASSPQPTGELFF.

The genes are TRBV5-6 and TRBJ2-3; D gene ambiguous. Germline lookup yields CDR1 SGHDT and CDR2 YYEEEE. V was clipped by 0 bases and J by 0 bases, with 8 bases between them. This CDR3 is built from 15 residues. Here the CDR3 DNA reads TGTGCCAGCAGCTTGGGCCAGGCTAGCACAGATACGCAGTATTTT. It yields the protein CASSLGQASTDTQYF.

The chain has TRBV11-2 and TRBJ2-2; 10 bases fit TRBD2. The CDR3 loop spans 17 amino acids. In germline, CDR1 is SGHAT, CDR2 FQNNGV. With V trimmed by 1 base and J by 1 base, 3 bases remained unmatched. This chain's CDR3 is CASSLGVAGGNTGELFF. The CDR3, as DNA: TGTGCCAGCAGCTTAGGGGTAGCGGGAGGGAACACCGGGGAGCTGTTTTTT.

This chain joins TRBV28 and TRBJ2-5; 8 nucleotides agree with TRBD2. The length of the CDR3 is 15 residues. V lost 2 bases and J lost 4; bases outside the gene matches: 6. Germline V gives CDR1 MDHEN, CDR2 SYDVKM. CDR3 sequence (DNA): TGTGCCAGCAGTTTACAAGCGGGAGTGTTAGAGACCCAGTACTTC. Protein sequence: CASSLQAGVLETQYF.

This clone has only one observation. This rearrangement joins TRBV19 to TRBJ1-5; D is undetermined. Germline CDR1 is LNHDA and CDR2 is SQIVND (reference sequence). This CDR3 has 14 residues. V dropped 4 bases and J dropped 1 base, with 8 bases sitting between them. The CDR3 protein is CASSKDQSNQPQHF. In DNA form, the CDR3 reads TGTGCCAGTAGTAAGGATCAGAGCAATCAGCCCCAGCATTTT.

The chain employs TRBV27 and TRBJ2-2; D is uncertain. Germline assignment: CDR1 MNHEY and CDR2 SMNVEV (reference sequence). The CDR3 sequence is 14 residues long. V was pared by 2 bases and J by 1 base, with 5 bases between. CDR3 coding DNA: TGTGCCAGCAGTTTAAAACGGAACACCGGGGAGCTGTTTTTT. Amino acids: CASSLKRNTGELFF.

The J gene is TRBJ1-1, the V gene TRBV30, with D uncertain. Trimming shortened V by 2 bases and J by 5 bases, and 12 bases separated the two germline ends. Germline loops: CDR1 GTSNPN, CDR2 SVGIG (reference sequence). This CDR3 region has 13 residues. This chain's CDR3 is CAWSPTFGTEAFF. CDR3 bases: TGTGCCTGGAGTCCTACGTTCGGGACTGAAGCTTTCTTT.

The chain is built from TRBV14 and TRBJ2-2; D gene uncertain. The CDR3 loop spans 15 amino acids. CDR1 SGHDN and CDR2 FVKESK come from the germline V gene. The V gene lost 2 bases and the J gene lost 6 bases, with 13 bases spanning the gap. CDR3 amino acids: CASSQFPLRSGELFF. CDR3 DNA: TGTGCCAGCAGCCAATTTCCTCTGAGGTCCGGGGAGCTGTTTTTT.

The chain is built from TRBV19 and TRBJ2-5; D is unresolved. The germline V gene encodes CDR1 LNHDA and CDR2 SQIVND (reference sequence). The CDR3 has 14 residues. V shed 1 base and J shed 2 bases, with 8 bases lying between them. CDR3 nucleotides: TGTGCCAGTAGTATAGGGTGGGGACAAGAGACCCAGTACTTC. Its protein product is CASSIGWGQETQYF.

CDR3 loop: CASSRLGLRQSQETQYF. CDR3 coding DNA: TGTGCCAGTAGTAGACTGGGGCTGCGTCAGTCCCAAGAGACCCAGTACTTC. This rearrangement joins TRBV19 to TRBJ2-5; TRBD1 is a possible D gene (5 bases). V was trimmed by 4 bases and J by 1 base, leaving 19 bases between them. The germline V gene has CDR1 LNHDA and CDR2 SQIVND (reference sequence). The CDR3 spans 17 residues.

This clone was recorded once. The chain has TRBV6-1 and TRBJ1-2; a weak D match, TRBD1 (5 bases). Germline CDR1 is MNHNS and CDR2 is SASEGT. The V gene lost 2 bases and the J gene lost 6 bases, with 7 bases spanning the gap. This CDR3 contains 12 residues. CDR3 DNA sequence: TGTGCCAGCAGTGAATCAGGGAATGGCTACACCTTC. It yields the protein CASSESGNGYTF.

This clone was found a few times. V and J are TRBV9 and TRBJ2-7; D unresolved. Germline CDR1 SGDLS, CDR2 YYNGEE. The CDR3 loop spans 12 amino acids. Trimming removed 3 bases from V and 10 bases from J, with 14 bases in between. The CDR3 here is CASSAVDGEQYF. The CDR3 region has the DNA TGTGCCAGCAGCGCAGTGGATGGGGAACAGTACTTC.

The CDR3 loop is CASSVGAGYEQYF. In nucleotides, the CDR3 is TGTGCCAGCAGCGTAGGGGCAGGGTACGAGCAGTACTTC. The chain employs TRBV9 and TRBJ2-7; D may be TRBD1 (5 bases). The germline gives CDR1 SGDLS, CDR2 YYNGEE. This CDR3 has 13 residues. V lost 0 bases to trimming and J lost 4 bases, with 8 bases between them.